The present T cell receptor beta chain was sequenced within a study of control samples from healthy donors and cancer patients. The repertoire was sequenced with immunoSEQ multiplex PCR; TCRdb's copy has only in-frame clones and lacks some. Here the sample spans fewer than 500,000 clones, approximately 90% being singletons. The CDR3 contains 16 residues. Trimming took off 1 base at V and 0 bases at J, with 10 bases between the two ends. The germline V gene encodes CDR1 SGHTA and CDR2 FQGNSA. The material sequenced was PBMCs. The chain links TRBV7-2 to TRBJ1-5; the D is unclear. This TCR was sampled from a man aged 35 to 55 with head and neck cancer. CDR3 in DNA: TGTGCCAGCAGCTTAGTTGCCAGATATAGCAATCAGCCCCAGCATTTT. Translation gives CASSLVARYSNQPQHF.